This T cell receptor beta chain was captured by sequencing in a study of cytomegalovirus exposure and HLA in healthy donors. Study-level points and caveats: Sequences of the TCR beta chain were said to predict the HLA-A and HLA-B alleles of most subjects accurately. Common viral pathogens seemed, in a later analysis, to connect with several of the most significant clusters.

V was shortened by 4 bases and J by 7 bases, with 17 bases between the two germline ends. Germline V gene sequence: CDR1 SGHNT, CDR2 YYREEE (reference sequence). CDR3 length: 15 residues. Comment on this clone: As yet, its antigen is unknown.

PCR involved 60 Vbeta and 13 Jbeta primers. Measured with immunoSEQ multiplex PCR; TCRdb has only the in-frame clones, and not every one. The sample shows some 150,000 clones, 70% to 90% of them seen only once. The sample comprised PBMCs. This clonotype originated in a woman aged 18-29 years in good health and CMV-seronegative. The V and J genes are TRBV5-4 and TRBJ2-2; D is perhaps TRBD1 (6 bases). The CDR3 region is CASSHNLGAGGELFF. The CDR3 DNA follows: TGTGCCAGCAGCCACAACCTGGGGGCGGGCGGGGAGCTGTTTTTT. The variable domain in full, completed from reference TRBV5-4 and TRBJ2-2, reads ETGVTQSPTHLIKTRGQQVTLRCSSQSGHNTVSWYQQALGQGPQFIFQYYREEENGRGNFPPRFSGLQFPNYSSELNVNALELDDSALYLCASSHNLGAGGELFFGEGSRLTVL.